Detailed here is one T cell receptor (beta chain). Generated by immunoSEQ multiplex PCR, the TCRdb table keeps only in-frame clones and is missing some. The table has approximately 2.5 million clones, roughly 93% seen once. CDR1 SNHLY and CDR2 FYNNEI come from the germline V gene. Trimming took off 7 bases at V and 2 bases at J, with 15 bases between the two ends. There are 15 residues in the CDR3. These data originate in a study of shared clonotypes between healthy human individuals. Study as a whole: CD4 naive and memory got three plates each, CD8 naive two, CD8 memory one.

The sequence was collected from a man between 18 and 29 years old in good health. Some clones in this sample may be carry-over from other donors' samples. Specimen: naive CD4+ T cells from PBMCs. Subset here: CD45RA+ positively selected. The chain is built from TRBV2 and TRBJ2-1; TRBD2 is a possible D gene (6 bases). The CDR3 DNA sequence: TGTGCCAGCACTCCTGGGAGGACCACCTACAATGAGCAGTTCTTC. The encoded protein is CASTPGRTTYNEQFF.